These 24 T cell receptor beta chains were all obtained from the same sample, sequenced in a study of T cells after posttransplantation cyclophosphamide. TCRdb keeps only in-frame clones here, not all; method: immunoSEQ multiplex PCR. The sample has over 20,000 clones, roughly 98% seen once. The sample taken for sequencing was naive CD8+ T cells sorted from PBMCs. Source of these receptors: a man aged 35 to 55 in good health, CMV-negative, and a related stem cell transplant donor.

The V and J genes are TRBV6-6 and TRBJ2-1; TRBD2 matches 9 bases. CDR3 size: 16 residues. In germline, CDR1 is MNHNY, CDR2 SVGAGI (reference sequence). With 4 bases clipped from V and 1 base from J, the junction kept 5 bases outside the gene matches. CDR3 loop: CASSFIAGDSYNEQFF. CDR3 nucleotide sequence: TGTGCCAGCAGTTTCATAGCGGGAGATTCCTACAATGAGCAGTTCTTC.

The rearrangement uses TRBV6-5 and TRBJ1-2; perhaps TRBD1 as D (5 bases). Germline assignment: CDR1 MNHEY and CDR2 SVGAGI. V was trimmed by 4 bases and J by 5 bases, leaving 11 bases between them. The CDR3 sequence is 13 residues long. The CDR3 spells CASSSDSGYGYTF. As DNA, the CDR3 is TGTGCCAGCAGTTCCGACAGTGGGTATGGCTACACCTTC.

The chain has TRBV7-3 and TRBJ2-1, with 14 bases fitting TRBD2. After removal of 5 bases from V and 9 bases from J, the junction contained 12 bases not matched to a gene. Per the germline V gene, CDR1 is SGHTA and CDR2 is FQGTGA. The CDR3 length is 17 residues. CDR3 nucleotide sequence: TGTGCCAGCAGCCGCCCCGGGACTAGCGGGAGTAATTTTGAGCAGTTCTTC. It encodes CASSRPGTSGSNFEQFF.

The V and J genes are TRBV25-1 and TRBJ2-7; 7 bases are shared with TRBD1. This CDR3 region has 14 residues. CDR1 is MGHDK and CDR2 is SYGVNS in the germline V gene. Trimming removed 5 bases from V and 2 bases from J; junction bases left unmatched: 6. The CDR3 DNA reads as TGTGCCAGCAGTCAGATGACAGGGCCCTACGAGCAGTACTTC. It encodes CASSQMTGPYEQYF.

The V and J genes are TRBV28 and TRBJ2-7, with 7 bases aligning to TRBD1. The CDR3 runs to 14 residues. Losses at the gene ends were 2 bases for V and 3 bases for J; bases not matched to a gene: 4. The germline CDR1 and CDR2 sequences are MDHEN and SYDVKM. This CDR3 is CASSLGQADYEQYF. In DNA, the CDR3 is TGTGCCAGCAGTTTAGGACAGGCCGACTACGAGCAGTACTTC. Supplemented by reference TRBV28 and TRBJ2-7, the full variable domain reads DVKVTQSSRYLVKRTGEKVFLECVQDMDHENMFWYRQDPGLGLRLIYFSYDVKMKEKGDIPEGYSVSREKKERFSLILESASTNQTSMYLCASSLGQADYEQYFGPGTRLTVT.

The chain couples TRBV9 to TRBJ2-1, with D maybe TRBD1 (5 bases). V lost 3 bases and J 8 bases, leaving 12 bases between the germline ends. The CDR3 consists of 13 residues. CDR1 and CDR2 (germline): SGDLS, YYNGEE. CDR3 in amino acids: CASSGRAFDEQFF. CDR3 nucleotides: TGTGCCAGCAGCGGCAGGGCGTTCGATGAGCAGTTCTTC.

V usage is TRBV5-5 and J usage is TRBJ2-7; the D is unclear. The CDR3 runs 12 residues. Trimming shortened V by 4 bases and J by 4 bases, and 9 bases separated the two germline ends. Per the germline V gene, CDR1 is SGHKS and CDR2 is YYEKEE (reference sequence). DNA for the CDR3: TGTGCCAGCAGCGAGCCGTCTTACGAGCAGTACTTC. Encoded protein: CASSEPSYEQYF.

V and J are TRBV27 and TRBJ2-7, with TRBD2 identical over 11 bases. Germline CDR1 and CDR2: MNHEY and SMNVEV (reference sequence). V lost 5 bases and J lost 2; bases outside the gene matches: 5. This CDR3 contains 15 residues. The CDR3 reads CASSRASGRTYEQYF. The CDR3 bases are TGTGCCAGCAGTCGGGCTAGCGGGAGGACCTACGAGCAGTACTTC.

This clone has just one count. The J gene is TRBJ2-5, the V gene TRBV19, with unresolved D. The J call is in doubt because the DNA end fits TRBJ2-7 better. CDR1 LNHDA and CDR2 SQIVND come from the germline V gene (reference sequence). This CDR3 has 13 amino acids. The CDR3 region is CASSIGLAYEQYF. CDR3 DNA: TGTGCCAGTAGTATCGGGCTAGCCTACGAGCAGTACTTC.

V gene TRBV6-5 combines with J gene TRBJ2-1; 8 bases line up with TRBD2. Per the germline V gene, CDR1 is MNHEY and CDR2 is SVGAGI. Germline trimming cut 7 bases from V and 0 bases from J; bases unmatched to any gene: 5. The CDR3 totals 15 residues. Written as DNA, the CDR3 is TGTGCCAGCACCAACGGGAGGGCCTCCTACAATGAGCAGTTCTTC. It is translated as CASTNGRASYNEQFF.

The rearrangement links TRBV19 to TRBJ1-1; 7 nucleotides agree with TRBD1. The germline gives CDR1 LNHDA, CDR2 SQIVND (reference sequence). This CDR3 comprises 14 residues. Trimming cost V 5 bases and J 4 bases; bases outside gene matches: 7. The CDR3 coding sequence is TGTGCCAGTAGTTTCCGGACAGGTACCACTGAAGCTTTCTTT. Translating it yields CASSFRTGTTEAFF.

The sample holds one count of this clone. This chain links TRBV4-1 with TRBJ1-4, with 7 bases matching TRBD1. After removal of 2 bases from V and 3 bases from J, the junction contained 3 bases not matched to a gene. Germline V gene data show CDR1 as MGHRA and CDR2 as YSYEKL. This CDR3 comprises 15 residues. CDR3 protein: CASSQRGTANEKLFF. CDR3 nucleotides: TGCGCCAGCAGCCAAAGGGGGACAGCTAATGAAAAACTGTTTTTT.

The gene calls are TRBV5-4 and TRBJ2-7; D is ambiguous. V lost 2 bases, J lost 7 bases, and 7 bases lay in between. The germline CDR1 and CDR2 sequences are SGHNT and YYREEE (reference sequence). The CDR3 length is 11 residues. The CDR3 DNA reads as TGTGCCAGCAGCTTCCTAAAGGAGCAGTACTTC. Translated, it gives CASSFLKEQYF.

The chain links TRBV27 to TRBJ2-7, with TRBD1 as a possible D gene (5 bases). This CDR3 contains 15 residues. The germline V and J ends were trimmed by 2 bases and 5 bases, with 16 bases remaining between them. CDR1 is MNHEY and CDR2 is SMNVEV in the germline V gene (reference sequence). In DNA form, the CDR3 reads TGTGCCAGCAGTTTAACCAGGGTTAACGGCCACGAGCAGTACTTC. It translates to CASSLTRVNGHEQYF.

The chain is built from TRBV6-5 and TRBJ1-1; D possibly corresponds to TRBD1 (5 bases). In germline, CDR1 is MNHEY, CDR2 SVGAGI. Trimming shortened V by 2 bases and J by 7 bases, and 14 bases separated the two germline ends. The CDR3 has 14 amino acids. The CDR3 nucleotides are TGTGCCAGCAGTTACCATGCGGGGGTATATGAAGCTTTCTTT. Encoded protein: CASSYHAGVYEAFF.

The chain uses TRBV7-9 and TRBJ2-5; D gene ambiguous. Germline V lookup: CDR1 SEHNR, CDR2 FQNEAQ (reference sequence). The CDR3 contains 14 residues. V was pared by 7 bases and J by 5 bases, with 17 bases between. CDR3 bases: TGTGCCAGCATCATAGAAGAGGAATTGGAGACCCAGTACTTC. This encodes CASIIEEELETQYF.

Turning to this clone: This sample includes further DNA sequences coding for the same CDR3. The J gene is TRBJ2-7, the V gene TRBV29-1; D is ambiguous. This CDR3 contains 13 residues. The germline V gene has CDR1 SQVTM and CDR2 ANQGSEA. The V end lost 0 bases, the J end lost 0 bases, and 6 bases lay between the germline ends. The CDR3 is CSVEDSSSYEQYF. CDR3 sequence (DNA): TGCAGCGTTGAAGATTCCAGCTCCTACGAGCAGTACTTC.

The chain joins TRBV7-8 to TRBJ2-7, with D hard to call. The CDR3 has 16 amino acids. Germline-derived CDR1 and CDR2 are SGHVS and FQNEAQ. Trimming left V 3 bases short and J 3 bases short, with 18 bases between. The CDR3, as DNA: TGTGCCAGCAGCTTCCGATTCGAAGCTAGTTACTACGAGCAGTACTTC. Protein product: CASSFRFEASYYEQYF.

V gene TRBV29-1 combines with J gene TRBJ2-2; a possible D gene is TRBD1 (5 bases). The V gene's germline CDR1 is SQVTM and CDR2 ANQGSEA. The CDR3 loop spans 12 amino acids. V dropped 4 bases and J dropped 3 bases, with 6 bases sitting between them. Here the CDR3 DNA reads TGCAGCGTTGTAGGGGACACCGGGGAGCTGTTTTTT. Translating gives CSVVGDTGELFF.

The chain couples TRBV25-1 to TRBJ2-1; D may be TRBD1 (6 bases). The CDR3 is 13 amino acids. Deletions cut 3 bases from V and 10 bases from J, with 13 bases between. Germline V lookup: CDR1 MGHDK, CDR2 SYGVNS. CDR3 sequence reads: CASSEPDRTEQFF. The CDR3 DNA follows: TGTGCCAGCAGTGAGCCGGACAGAACCGAGCAGTTCTTC.

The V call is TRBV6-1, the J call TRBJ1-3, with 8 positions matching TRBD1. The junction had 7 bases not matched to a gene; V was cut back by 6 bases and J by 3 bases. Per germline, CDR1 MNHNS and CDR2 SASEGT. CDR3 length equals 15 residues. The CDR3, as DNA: TGTGCCAGCAGCGTGGACAGGGAGTATGGAAACACCATATATTTT. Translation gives CASSVDREYGNTIYF.

The DNA for the CDR3 is TGTGCCAGCAGACAGGGTTTGCACTACGAGCAGTACTTC. This gives the protein CASRQGLHYEQYF. The chain couples TRBV27 to TRBJ2-5, with D perhaps matching TRBD1 (6 bases). The J call may be incorrect, as the DNA end agrees better with TRBJ2-7. The CDR3 length is 13 residues. From germline, CDR1 is MNHEY and CDR2 SMNVEV (reference sequence).

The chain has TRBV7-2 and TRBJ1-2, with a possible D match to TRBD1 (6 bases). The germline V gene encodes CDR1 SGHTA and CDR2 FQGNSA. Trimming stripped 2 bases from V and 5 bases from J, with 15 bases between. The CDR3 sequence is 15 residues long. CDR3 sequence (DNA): TGTGCCAGCAGCTTAACCCCCACAGGGTCTTATGGCTACACCTTC. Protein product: CASSLTPTGSYGYTF. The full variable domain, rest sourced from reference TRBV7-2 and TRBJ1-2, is GAGVSQSPSNKVTEKGKDVELRCDPISGHTALYWYRQSLGQGLEFLIYFQGNSAPDKSGLPSDRFSAERTGGSVSTLTIQRTQQEDSAVYLCASSLTPTGSYGYTFGSGTRLTVV.

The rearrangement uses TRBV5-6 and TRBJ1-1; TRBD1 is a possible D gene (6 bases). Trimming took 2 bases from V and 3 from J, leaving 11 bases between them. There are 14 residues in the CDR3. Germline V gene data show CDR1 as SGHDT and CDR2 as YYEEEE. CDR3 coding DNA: TGTGCCAGCAGCTTCCCCGGGGGGCACACTGAAGCTTTCTTT. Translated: CASSFPGGHTEAFF.